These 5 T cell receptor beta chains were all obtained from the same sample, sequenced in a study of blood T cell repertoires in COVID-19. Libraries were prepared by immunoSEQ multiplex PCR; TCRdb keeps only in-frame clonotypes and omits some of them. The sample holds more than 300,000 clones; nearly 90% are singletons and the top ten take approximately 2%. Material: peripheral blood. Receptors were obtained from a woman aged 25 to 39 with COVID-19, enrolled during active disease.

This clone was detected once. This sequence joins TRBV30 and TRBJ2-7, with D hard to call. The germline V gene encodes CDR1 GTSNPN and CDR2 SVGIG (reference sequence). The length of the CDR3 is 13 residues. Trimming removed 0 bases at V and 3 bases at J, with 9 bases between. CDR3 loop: CAWSVQAVYEQYF. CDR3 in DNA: TGTGCCTGGAGTGTGCAGGCTGTCTACGAGCAGTACTTC.

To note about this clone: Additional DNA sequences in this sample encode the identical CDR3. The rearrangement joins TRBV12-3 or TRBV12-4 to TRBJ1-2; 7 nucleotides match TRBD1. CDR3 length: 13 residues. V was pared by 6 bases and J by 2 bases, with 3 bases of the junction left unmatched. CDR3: CASSLTGNYGYTF. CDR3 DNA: TGTGCCAGCAGCCTGACAGGGAACTATGGCTACACCTTC.

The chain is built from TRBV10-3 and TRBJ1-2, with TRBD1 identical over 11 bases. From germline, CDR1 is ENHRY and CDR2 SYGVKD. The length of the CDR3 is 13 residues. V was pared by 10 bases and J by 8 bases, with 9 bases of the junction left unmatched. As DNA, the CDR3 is TGTGCCAGCAGGACAGGGGGCGTGGAAGGCTACACCTTC. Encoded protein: CASRTGGVEGYTF.

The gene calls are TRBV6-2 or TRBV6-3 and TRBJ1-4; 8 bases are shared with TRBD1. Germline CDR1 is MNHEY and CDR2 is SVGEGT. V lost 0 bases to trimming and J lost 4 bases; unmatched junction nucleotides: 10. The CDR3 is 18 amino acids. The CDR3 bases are TGTGCCAGCAGTTACTCCCAGGGGGCGGAGGACCGTAATGAAAAACTGTTTTTT. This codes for CASSYSQGAEDRNEKLFF.

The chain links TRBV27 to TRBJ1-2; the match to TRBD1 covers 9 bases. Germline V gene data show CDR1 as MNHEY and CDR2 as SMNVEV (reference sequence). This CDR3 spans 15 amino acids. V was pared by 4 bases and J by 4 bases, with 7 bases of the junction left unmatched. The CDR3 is CASSWGTGPTYGYTF. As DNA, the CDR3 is TGTGCCAGCAGTTGGGGGACAGGGCCGACCTATGGCTACACCTTC.